This TCR beta chain was found in a study of T-cell reconstitution after alpha-beta-depleted transplantation in children. This clonotype was seen repeatedly, ten times or more. Molecular barcoding with unique molecular identifiers was used for the TCRbeta library. TCRdb processed the PCR reads anew with MiXCR; each CDR3 protein has one entry. The sample includes about 110,000 distinct CDR3 sequences, 10% seen only once; the top ten take less than 10%. The CDR3 sequence is 17 residues long. The V segment lost 4 bases and the J segment 0 bases; nucleotides outside the gene matches: 7. Looked up from germline, CDR1 is SGHRS and CDR2 is YFSETQ.

This receptor was obtained from a human donor who donated a stem cell graft to a child with acute lymphoblastic leukemia. The sample in question was PBMCs from the stem cell graft donor, obtained from the stem cell graft. This chain uses TRBV5-1 with TRBJ2-6; TRBD1 aligns across 7 bases. This CDR3 is CASSPRQGNSGANVLTF. The CDR3 DNA reads as TGCGCCAGCAGCCCCCGACAGGGTAACTCTGGGGCCAACGTCCTGACTTTC. Looking up the rest from reference TRBV5-1 and TRBJ2-6 gives the full variable domain: KAGVTQTPRYLIKTRGQQVTLSCSPISGHRSVSWYQQTPGQGLQFLFEYFSETQRNKGNFPGRFSGRQFSNSRSEMNVSTLELGDSALYLCASSPRQGNSGANVLTFGAGSRLTVL.